Each of the 32 T cell receptor beta chains below was sequenced from the same sample in a study of T cells after yellow fever vaccination. TCRdb passed the 5' RACE reads through MiXCR, listing each CDR3 protein once. The top ten clones hold 24% of a sample with a few hundred thousand distinct CDR3 sequences, 3.5% to 4.5% of them seen once. This sample comprised PBMCs, obtained 5 days after the yellow fever booster vaccination. All receptors come from a man aged 18 to 29 who received the YFV17D yellow fever vaccine.

This clonotype was seen many times. This chain links TRBV7-9 with TRBJ1-1, with a tentative D call TRBD1 (5 bases). V was clipped by 7 bases and J by 5 bases, with 17 bases between them. The germline V gene has CDR1 SEHNR and CDR2 FQNEAQ (reference sequence). The CDR3 runs 14 residues. The CDR3 DNA reads as TGTGCCAGCATCGTCAGAGATGGGGGGACTGAAGCTTTCTTT. Its translation: CASIVRDGGTEAFF.

This clonotype was found many times. The chain joins TRBV4-1 to TRBJ1-1, with unresolved D. The V and J ends lost 0 bases and 1 base respectively, with 15 bases between them. The germline V gene encodes CDR1 MGHRA and CDR2 YSYEKL. The CDR3 has 17 residues. CDR3 residues: CASSQESPDPSNTEAFF. Here the CDR3 DNA reads TGCGCCAGCAGCCAAGAATCCCCCGACCCCTCGAACACTGAAGCTTTCTTT.

This clonotype appeared a few times. The gene calls are TRBV19 and TRBJ1-2; D is undetermined. The CDR3 is 13 amino acids. Trimming took off 3 bases at V and 0 bases at J, with 5 bases between the two ends. Germline CDR1 LNHDA, CDR2 SQIVND (reference sequence). CDR3 amino acids: CASSILANYGYTF. CDR3 DNA: TGTGCCAGTAGTATCTTAGCTAACTATGGCTACACCTTC.

CDR3 coding DNA: TGTGCCAGCACCCCCGGCCGGATGAATCAGCCCCAGCATTTT. Its translation is CASTPGRMNQPQHF. The chain couples TRBV7-2 to TRBJ1-5; no definite D call. Germline-derived CDR1 and CDR2 are SGHTA and FQGNSA. CDR3 length: 14 residues. V was pared by 7 bases and J by 4 bases, with 14 bases between. The full variable domain, its missing parts supplied by reference TRBV7-2 and TRBJ1-5, is GAGVSQSPSNKVTEKGKDVELRCDPISGHTALYWYRQSLGQGLEFLIYFQGNSAPDKSGLPSDRFSAERTGGSVSTLTIQRTQQEDSAVYLCASTPGRMNQPQHFGDGTRLSIL.

This clonotype occurred a few times. CDR3 in DNA: TGTGCCTGGAGTTCTAGCTCTGGCACAGATACGCAGTATTTT. Encoded protein: CAWSSSSGTDTQYF. The chain combines TRBV30 with TRBJ2-3; D possibly corresponds to TRBD2 (5 bases). Germline loops: CDR1 GTSNPN, CDR2 SVGIG (reference sequence). V lost 2 bases to trimming and J lost 1 base, with 10 bases between them. This CDR3 contains 14 residues.

This sequence joins TRBV7-6 and TRBJ2-7; a possible D gene is TRBD1 (6 bases). Per the germline V gene, CDR1 is SGHVS and CDR2 is FNYEAQ. The CDR3 spans 14 residues. With 1 base removed from V and 3 bases from J, the gap between germline ends came to 10 bases. CDR3 amino acids: CASSLDRALYEQYF. The DNA for the CDR3 is TGTGCCAGCAGCTTAGACAGGGCGCTCTACGAGCAGTACTTC. Full variable domain (rest looked up from reference TRBV7-6 and TRBJ2-7): GAGVSQSPRYKVTKRGQDVALRCDPISGHVSLYWYRQALGQGPEFLTYFNYEAQQDKSGLPNDRFSAERPEGSISTLTIQRTEQRDSAMYRCASSLDRALYEQYFGPGTRLTVT.

This clonotype has a count of ten or more. The chain couples TRBV15 to TRBJ2-7; 7 bases line up with TRBD1. The germline CDR1 and CDR2 sequences are LNHNV and YYDKDF (reference sequence). The CDR3 runs 15 residues. Trimming at V came to 0 bases and at J to 2 bases, leaving 4 bases not matched to a gene. The CDR3 spells CATSRDLGTAYEQYF. The DNA of the CDR3 is TGTGCCACCAGCAGAGATCTCGGGACAGCCTACGAGCAGTACTTC. The complete variable domain, with remaining parts taken from reference TRBV15 and TRBJ2-7, reads DAMVIQNPRYQVTQFGKPVTLSCSQTLNHNVMYWYQQKSSQAPKLLFHYYDKDFNNEADTPDNFQSRRPNTSFCFLDIRSPGLGDTAMYLCATSRDLGTAYEQYFGPGTRLTVT.

This clonotype was detected a few times. The chain is built from TRBV12-3 or TRBV12-4 and TRBJ2-2; 9 nucleotides align to TRBD1. CDR3 length: 15 residues. Trimming took 10 bases from V and 6 from J; bases not matched to a gene: 12. The CDR3 loop reads CAMSGYRGRAGELFF. DNA of the CDR3: TGTGCCATGTCGGGATACAGGGGGCGCGCCGGGGAGCTGTTTTTT.

This clonotype was observed many times. The chain recombines TRBV11-3 with TRBJ2-1, with 9 bases that match TRBD1. Germline V gene sequence: CDR1 SGHNT, CDR2 YENEEA. The V gene end was trimmed by 4 bases and the J gene end by 7 bases; junction bases not matched to a gene: 14. The length of the CDR3 is 17 residues. This chain's CDR3 is CASSSIRPGQGRNEQFF. The CDR3, as DNA: TGTGCCAGCAGCTCGATACGGCCGGGACAGGGTAGGAATGAGCAGTTCTTC.

This chain joins TRBV7-9 and TRBJ1-1, with 7 bases lining up with TRBD1. The CDR3 extends over 16 amino acids. Looked up from germline, CDR1 is SEHNR and CDR2 is FQNEAQ (reference sequence). Trimming at V came to 4 bases and at J to 1 base, leaving 9 bases not matched to a gene. The CDR3 here is CASSSPGGVWNTEAFF. In DNA form, the CDR3 reads TGTGCCAGCAGCTCTCCAGGGGGGGTGTGGAACACTGAAGCTTTCTTT. Drawing the rest from reference TRBV7-9 and TRBJ1-1, the complete variable domain is DTGVSQNPRHKITKRGQNVTFRCDPISEHNRLYWYRQTLGQGPEFLTYFQNEAQLEKSRLLSDRFSAERPKGSFSTLEIQRTEQGDSAMYLCASSSPGGVWNTEAFFGQGTRLTVV.

The gene calls are TRBV21-1 and TRBJ2-3; the table calls TRBD1, which could not be checked here. TRBV21-1 is a pseudogene segment. This CDR3 has 16 amino acids. The CDR3 protein is CASSKEKRGHTDTQYF. As DNA, the CDR3 is TGTGCCAGCAGCAAAGAAAAACGGGGGCACACAGATACGCAGTATTTT.

In this sample, this clonotype turned up a few times. The V and J genes are TRBV6-6 and TRBJ1-1; TRBD1 is a possible D gene (6 bases). The germline V gene has CDR1 MNHNY and CDR2 SVGAGI (reference sequence). The CDR3 consists of 15 residues. Trimming pared 6 bases from V and 5 bases from J, leaving 19 bases between. This CDR3 reads CASSTNIGGRTEAFF. The CDR3 nucleotides read TGTGCCAGCAGCACGAACATTGGGGGGCGGACTGAAGCTTTCTTT.

This clonotype has just a few counts. V gene TRBV5-1 combines with J gene TRBJ1-6, with 7 bases aligning to TRBD1. Per the germline V gene, CDR1 is SGHRS and CDR2 is YFSETQ. The CDR3 has 18 residues. Trimming cost V 3 bases and J 5 bases; bases outside gene matches: 14. In DNA, the CDR3 is TGCGCCAGCAGCTCGGGACAGTGGACCGCTCAAAATAATTCACCCCTCCACTTT. This encodes CASSSGQWTAQNNSPLHF.

The chain couples TRBV20-1 to TRBJ1-2; D is perhaps TRBD1 (6 bases). V shed 6 bases and J shed 4 bases, with 12 bases lying between them. From germline, CDR1 is DFQATT and CDR2 SNEGSKA (reference sequence). The CDR3 extends over 12 amino acids. This CDR3 reads CSAAQGSYGYTF. CDR3 sequence (DNA): TGCAGTGCCGCACAGGGTTCCTATGGCTACACCTTC.

The chain employs TRBV28 and TRBJ2-2, with 9 positions matching TRBD1. Trimming removed 5 bases from V and 3 bases from J; junction bases left unmatched: 1. This CDR3 spans 14 amino acids. The germline V gene has CDR1 MDHEN and CDR2 SYDVKM. Here the CDR3 reads CASSRQGDTGELFF. CDR3 DNA sequence: TGTGCCAGCAGTCGACAGGGGGACACCGGGGAGCTGTTTTTT.

This clonotype was counted only a few times. The chain uses TRBV5-4 and TRBJ2-1; tentatively, D is TRBD1 (6 bases). Germline values: CDR1 SGHNT, CDR2 YYREEE (reference sequence). The CDR3 contains 13 residues. V was trimmed by 1 base and J by 9 bases, leaving 11 bases between them. The CDR3 sequence is CASSLRTETEQFF. In nucleotides, the CDR3 is TGTGCCAGCAGCTTGCGGACAGAGACTGAGCAGTTCTTC. The complete variable domain, with remaining parts taken from reference TRBV5-4 and TRBJ2-1, reads ETGVTQSPTHLIKTRGQQVTLRCSSQSGHNTVSWYQQALGQGPQFIFQYYREEENGRGNFPPRFSGLQFPNYSSELNVNALELDDSALYLCASSLRTETEQFFGPGTRLTVL.

This clonotype was observed at least ten times. The genes are TRBV6-2 or TRBV6-3 and TRBJ2-1, with D possibly being TRBD2 (7 bases). The length of the CDR3 is 15 residues. Per germline, CDR1 MNHEY and CDR2 SVGEGT. V dropped 7 bases and J dropped 8 bases, with 21 bases sitting between them. This chain's CDR3 is CASKLRAGRTDEQFF. CDR3 nucleotides: TGTGCCAGCAAACTACGAGCGGGGCGGACAGATGAGCAGTTCTTC.

This clonotype turned up a few times. The chain uses TRBV6-5 and TRBJ2-7; D is uncertain. CDR1 MNHEY and CDR2 SVGAGI come from the germline V gene. This CDR3 spans 11 amino acids. V was cut by 3 bases and J by 12 bases, with 12 bases left in between. CDR3 region: CASSYDCSGYV. Written as DNA, the CDR3 is TGTGCCAGCAGTTATGACTGCTCAGGGTACGTC.

This clonotype has a handful of counts. This chain uses TRBV12-3 or TRBV12-4 with TRBJ2-2, with 10 bases matching TRBD2. The V gene end was trimmed by 5 bases and the J gene end by 4 bases; junction bases not matched to a gene: 4. CDR3 length: 15 amino acids. The CDR3 DNA follows: TGTGCCAGCAGTATCCGACTAGCGGGCACCGGGGAGCTGTTTTTT. Translated, it gives CASSIRLAGTGELFF.

The V call is TRBV29-1, the J call TRBJ2-7, with D possibly called TRBD1 or TRBD2 (5 bases each). The V gene's germline CDR1 is SQVTM and CDR2 ANQGSEA. This CDR3 has 15 amino acids. The ends were cut back, 4 bases at V and 2 bases at J, with 18 bases in the middle. The CDR3 DNA sequence: TGCAGCGTTGTGGTAACGGCACGGGGCCCCTACGAGCAGTACGTC. This codes for CSVVVTARGPYEQYV.

In its sample, this clonotype was seen many times. CDR3 nucleotide sequence: TGCAGTGCTAGAGATACAGGGCTGCTATCCTACGAGCAGTACTTC. It codes for CSARDTGLLSYEQYF. The rearrangement joins TRBV20-1 to TRBJ2-7, with D possibly being TRBD1 (6 bases). Germline lookup yields CDR1 DFQATT and CDR2 SNEGSKA (reference sequence). Trimming shortened V by 0 bases and J by 1 base, and 13 bases separated the two germline ends. The CDR3 has 15 residues.

This clonotype has only a few counts. V is TRBV6-2 or TRBV6-3 and J is TRBJ1-5; no clear D. The CDR3 is 14 residues long. V was cut by 5 bases and J by 2 bases, with 10 bases left in between. The germline V gene encodes CDR1 MNHEY and CDR2 SVGEGT. The DNA of the CDR3 is TGTGCCAGCAGTCGAGTGAACGGCAATCAGCCCCAGCATTTT. Its protein is CASSRVNGNQPQHF.

In nucleotides, the CDR3 is TGTGCCAGCAGCTCCCGACGACAGGATTATAATTCACCCCTCCACTTT. Its protein is CASSSRRQDYNSPLHF. The chain has TRBV5-5 and TRBJ1-6; D is possibly TRBD1 (6 bases). This CDR3 has 16 amino acids. V was pared by 3 bases and J by 4 bases, with 14 bases between. Germline V gene data show CDR1 as SGHKS and CDR2 as YYEKEE (reference sequence).

Here the CDR3 reads CSAKNRVYEQYF. DNA for the CDR3: TGCAGTGCTAAGAACAGGGTCTACGAGCAGTACTTC. This chain joins TRBV20-1 and TRBJ2-7; a weak D match, TRBD1 (6 bases). Germline CDR1 and CDR2: DFQATT and SNEGSKA (reference sequence). Trimming stripped 4 bases from V and 3 bases from J, with 10 bases between. The CDR3 has 12 amino acids.

The sample holds a few counts of this clonotype. The rearrangement links TRBV25-1 to TRBJ1-1; tentatively, D is TRBD1 (5 bases). V gave up 1 base and J gave up 6 bases, with 9 bases separating them. Germline CDR1 MGHDK, CDR2 SYGVNS. The CDR3 totals 13 residues. The CDR3 spells CASSESGGAEAFF. CDR3 nucleotide sequence: TGTGCCAGCAGTGAATCGGGGGGTGCTGAAGCTTTCTTT.

The chain carries TRBV7-2 and TRBJ2-5; 8 bases line up with TRBD1. The CDR3 has 14 amino acids. Germline V lookup: CDR1 SGHTA, CDR2 FQGNSA. Trimming at V came to 0 bases and at J to 4 bases, leaving 1 base not matched to a gene. The CDR3 DNA reads as TGTGCCAGCAGCTTAGCTACAGGGGGAGAGACCCAGTACTTC. It is translated as CASSLATGGETQYF.

This clonotype showed up just a few times. J is TRBJ1-6 and V is TRBV20-1; the D gene is possibly TRBD1 (5 bases). The germline gives CDR1 DFQATT, CDR2 SNEGSKA (reference sequence). V lost 6 bases and J lost 10, with 16 bases in between. The CDR3 has 13 residues. The CDR3 reads CSAQDGGYSPLHF. The CDR3, as DNA: TGCAGTGCCCAGGACGGGGGGTACTCACCCCTCCACTTT.

This clonotype was recorded many times. V gene TRBV28 combines with J gene TRBJ2-1; D is unclear. V lost 5 bases and J 2 bases, leaving 1 base between the germline ends. The CDR3 covers 11 residues. Looked up from germline, CDR1 is MDHEN and CDR2 is SYDVKM. CDR3 in DNA: TGTGCCAGCAGTGCCTACAATGAGCAGTTCTTC. This codes for CASSAYNEQFF.

This clonotype has just a few counts. The rearrangement uses TRBV9 and TRBJ2-7; 7 bases agree with TRBD2. J lost 2 bases, V lost 0 bases, and 2 bases had no gene match. Per the germline V gene, CDR1 is SGDLS and CDR2 is YYNGEE. This CDR3 has 14 amino acids. The CDR3 loop reads CASSVEREAYEQYF. CDR3 sequence (DNA): TGTGCCAGCAGCGTAGAGCGGGAAGCCTACGAGCAGTACTTC. Full variable domain (missing parts from reference TRBV9 and TRBJ2-7): DSGVTQTPKHLITATGQRVTLRCSPRSGDLSVYWYQQSLDQGLQFLIQYYNGEERAKGNILERFSAQQFPDLHSELNLSSLELGDSALYFCASSVEREAYEQYFGPGTRLTVT.

This sequence joins TRBV7-3 and TRBJ2-1; 11 bases align to TRBD2. V lost 5 bases to trimming and J lost 4 bases; unmatched junction nucleotides: 4. This CDR3 has 15 amino acids. Germline assignment: CDR1 SGHTA and CDR2 FQGTGA. CDR3 coding DNA: TGTGCCAGCAGCATTAGCGGGGGGGAATACAATGAGCAGTTCTTC. It codes for CASSISGGEYNEQFF.

The sample holds a few counts of this clonotype. The chain employs TRBV11-2 and TRBJ2-5; 7 positions match TRBD1. This CDR3 comprises 15 residues. The germline gives CDR1 SGHAT, CDR2 FQNNGV. J gave up 2 bases and V 4 bases, and 7 bases lay outside the gene matches. In DNA form, the CDR3 reads TGTGCCAGCAGCTCGGGACAGACAGTGCAAGAGACCCAGTACTTC. This gives the protein CASSSGQTVQETQYF.

The chain carries TRBV18 and TRBJ2-3; 8 positions agree with TRBD2. Germline trimming cut 1 base from V and 2 bases from J; bases unmatched to any gene: 5. The CDR3 totals 16 residues. The germline V gene encodes CDR1 KGHSH and CDR2 LQKENI. The CDR3 sequence is CASSPLAGGYTDTQYF. As DNA, the CDR3 is TGTGCCAGCTCACCACTGGCGGGGGGATACACAGATACGCAGTATTTT.